The 18 T cell receptor beta chains presented below share a single source sample, sequenced in a study of T cells in Graves' hyperthyroidism and ophthalmopathy. It was RNA transcripts that yielded the amplified TCR beta CDR3 regions. First-round RT-PCR of the TCR CDR3 relied on the HTBI primer set. TCRdb ran MiXCR on the multiplex PCR reads and lists one entry per CDR3 protein. This table holds hundreds of thousands of distinct CDR3 sequences, about a sixth found once. The sequencing sample was made of blood. The receptors originated from a woman between 35 and 50 years old with Graves' ophthalmopathy.

This clonotype was seen repeatedly, ten times or more. The chain uses TRBV30 and TRBJ1-1; 7 bases agree with TRBD1. Germline lookup yields CDR1 GTSNPN and CDR2 SVGIG (reference sequence). With 4 bases clipped from V and 3 bases from J, the junction kept 11 bases outside the gene matches. CDR3 size: 15 residues. CDR3 amino acids: CAWTPLTGLDTEAFF. The CDR3 bases are TGTGCCTGGACCCCATTGACAGGGCTGGACACTGAAGCTTTCTTT.

This clonotype was observed a few times. The chain links TRBV19 to TRBJ1-1; D possibly corresponds to TRBD1 (6 bases). Germline values: CDR1 LNHDA, CDR2 SQIVND (reference sequence). CDR3 length: 13 amino acids. V was trimmed by 8 bases and J by 5 bases, leaving 15 bases between them. The CDR3 reads CASVGAGRTEAFF. The CDR3 nucleotides read TGTGCCAGTGTGGGGGCAGGGAGGACTGAAGCTTTCTTT.

The V and J genes are TRBV30 and TRBJ1-4; unclear D gene. Germline V gives CDR1 GTSNPN, CDR2 SVGIG (reference sequence). The V and J ends lost 2 bases and 7 bases respectively, with 17 bases between them. This CDR3 has 15 amino acids. The CDR3 is CAWSPTYGRGEKLFF. The CDR3 nucleotides read TGTGCCTGGAGTCCAACGTATGGGCGGGGTGAAAAACTGTTTTTT.

This clonotype was observed a handful of times. This chain links TRBV12-3 or TRBV12-4 with TRBJ1-5, with TRBD1 identical over 8 bases. The CDR3 totals 15 residues. The V and J ends lost 5 bases and 3 bases, in that order; junction bases with no gene match: 6. CDR3 loop: CASSVDRASNQPQHF. DNA of the CDR3: TGTGCCAGCAGTGTGGACAGGGCCTCCAATCAGCCCCAGCATTTT.

This clonotype was seen many times. V usage is TRBV7-8 and J usage is TRBJ2-7; TRBD1 is a possible D gene (6 bases). The CDR3 length is 15 residues. V lost 5 bases and J 2 bases, leaving 16 bases between the germline ends. Germline V gene sequence: CDR1 SGHVS, CDR2 FQNEAQ. The CDR3 reads CASSLRQVGPYEQYF. As DNA, the CDR3 is TGTGCCAGCAGCCTTCGACAGGTCGGGCCCTACGAGCAGTACTTC. Together with reference TRBV7-8 and TRBJ2-7, the CDR3 gives the full variable domain: GAGVSQSPRYKVAKRGQDVALRCDPISGHVSLFWYQQALGQGPEFLTYFQNEAQLDKSGLPSDRFFAERPEGSVSTLKIQRTQQEDSAVYLCASSLRQVGPYEQYFGPGTRLTVT.

The V gene is TRBV10-3, the J gene TRBJ2-7, with D hard to call. This CDR3 spans 13 amino acids. V was trimmed by 4 bases and J by 3 bases, leaving 10 bases between them. The germline V gene encodes CDR1 ENHRY and CDR2 SYGVKD. This CDR3 is CAISASLDYEQYF. In DNA form, the CDR3 reads TGTGCCATCAGTGCTTCTTTAGACTACGAGCAGTACTTC.

This clonotype was found many times. This chain links TRBV12-3 or TRBV12-4 with TRBJ2-5; D remains ambiguous. V lost 6 bases to trimming and J lost 2 bases, with 13 bases between them. The CDR3 extends over 14 amino acids. The CDR3 sequence: CASSPANQQETQYF. The DNA of the CDR3 is TGTGCCAGCAGCCCGGCCAATCAACAAGAGACCCAGTACTTC.

This clonotype was counted many times. V usage is TRBV20-1 and J usage is TRBJ1-1; D uncertain. V was cut by 3 bases and J by 8 bases, with 16 bases left in between. The length of the CDR3 is 13 residues. Germline V gene lookup returns CDR1 DFQATT and CDR2 SNEGSKA (reference sequence). The CDR3 nucleotides read TGCAGTGCTAGGGATCCTGAACACTGGGAAGCTTTCTTT. It translates to CSARDPEHWEAFF.

V usage is TRBV4-1 and J usage is TRBJ2-5; TRBD2 matches 7 bases. Trimming at V came to 0 bases and at J to 2 bases, leaving 9 bases not matched to a gene. The CDR3 totals 17 residues. The V gene's germline CDR1 is MGHRA and CDR2 YSYEKL. The CDR3 region has the DNA TGCGCCAGCAGCCAAGATTGGGAAGGCGGGGGACAAGAGACCCAGTACTTC. This gives the protein CASSQDWEGGGQETQYF.

This clonotype has a handful of counts. The chain joins TRBV5-1 to TRBJ2-2, with TRBD2 matching 7 bases. Germline V CDR1 and CDR2: SGHRS, YFSETQ. The trim removed 4 bases at V and 7 bases at J, leaving 16 bases unmatched. There are 17 residues in the CDR3. The CDR3 coding sequence is TGCGCCAGCAGCCCAGACCCTGGCGGGAGAAGTGTCGGGGAGCTGTTTTTT. Translation: CASSPDPGGRSVGELFF. Full variable domain (remainder filled in from reference TRBV5-1 and TRBJ2-2): KAGVTQTPRYLIKTRGQQVTLSCSPISGHRSVSWYQQTPGQGLQFLFEYFSETQRNKGNFPGRFSGRQFSNSRSEMNVSTLELGDSALYLCASSPDPGGRSVGELFFGEGSRLTVL.

The chain is built from TRBV5-7 and TRBJ2-5, with 16 bases that match TRBD2. TRBV5-7 is classed as an ORF, of uncertain function. The CDR3 runs 17 residues. With V trimmed by 3 bases and J by 5 bases, 7 bases remained unmatched. The CDR3 DNA follows: TGTGCCAGCAGCTGGGGACTAGCGGGAGGGACCTCCGAGACCCAGTACTTC. It is translated as CASSWGLAGGTSETQYF.

This clonotype has a count of ten or more. The rearrangement links TRBV5-1 to TRBJ1-1, with unresolved D. The germline V gene encodes CDR1 SGHRS and CDR2 YFSETQ. V was shortened by 4 bases and J by 4 bases, with 14 bases between the two germline ends. This CDR3 has 14 amino acids. CDR3 DNA sequence: TGCGCCAGCAGCGACGGCCTGCGGGTCACTGAAGCTTTCTTT. Amino acid sequence: CASSDGLRVTEAFF.

On this clonotype itself: A single base separates this from a much larger clone, so it may be a read error. The rearrangement links TRBV6-2 or TRBV6-3 to TRBJ2-1; no firm D call. V was pared by 8 bases and J by 9 bases, with 17 bases between. Germline V gene data show CDR1 as MNHEY and CDR2 as SVGEGT. The CDR3 runs to 13 residues. CDR3: CASSVPPVGEQFF. CDR3 sequence (DNA): TGTGCCAGCTCGGTTCCCCCAGTGGGTGAGCAGTTCTTC.

This clonotype turned up a few times. The V and J genes are TRBV6-5 and TRBJ2-7; possibly TRBD2 for D (5 bases). The ends were cut back, 0 bases at V and 2 bases at J, with 11 bases in the middle. CDR3 length: 15 amino acids. The V gene's germline CDR1 is MNHEY and CDR2 SVGAGI. For the CDR3, the DNA is TGTGCCAGCAGTTACTCGGGCGGGCTGACCTACGAGCAGTACTTC. Residues: CASSYSGGLTYEQYF.

This clonotype was seen many times. V is TRBV3-1 and J is TRBJ2-1; 10 bases match TRBD2. The germline CDR1 and CDR2 sequences are LGHDT and YNNKEL (reference sequence). The CDR3 runs 16 residues. Losses at the gene ends were 3 bases for V and 4 bases for J; bases not matched to a gene: 6. Written as DNA, the CDR3 is TGTGCCAGCAGCCATCTAGCGGGAGCCCGTTACAATGAGCAGTTCTTC. Translated: CASSHLAGARYNEQFF.

This clonotype was found many times. The rearrangement joins TRBV6-1 to TRBJ2-7; no reliable D call. Trimming removed 3 bases at V and 3 bases at J, with 15 bases between. The CDR3 spans 15 residues. Germline V gene sequence: CDR1 MNHNS, CDR2 SASEGT. CDR3 DNA: TGTGCCAGCAGTGATCAATACTTCGGATTCTACGAGCAGTACTTC. Translated, it gives CASSDQYFGFYEQYF.

This clonotype appeared once. The gene calls are TRBV7-9 and TRBJ1-4; 7 bases agree with TRBD1. V shed 6 bases and J 0 bases; nucleotides not matched to a gene: 4. CDR1 SEHNR and CDR2 FQNEAQ come from the germline V gene (reference sequence). The CDR3 sequence is 15 residues long. CDR3 protein: CASRVGQATNEKLFF. The CDR3 nucleotides read TGTGCCAGCAGGGTAGGACAGGCAACTAATGAAAAACTGTTTTTT.

This clonotype was observed many times. The chain joins TRBV5-1 to TRBJ1-1; D unresolved. The V end was cut by 4 bases, the J end by 7 bases, with 14 bases between. From germline, CDR1 is SGHRS and CDR2 YFSETQ. There are 13 residues in the CDR3. CDR3 sequence (DNA): TGCGCCAGCAGCGGGCCGGCGGGTATTGAAGCTTTCTTT. It yields the protein CASSGPAGIEAFF.